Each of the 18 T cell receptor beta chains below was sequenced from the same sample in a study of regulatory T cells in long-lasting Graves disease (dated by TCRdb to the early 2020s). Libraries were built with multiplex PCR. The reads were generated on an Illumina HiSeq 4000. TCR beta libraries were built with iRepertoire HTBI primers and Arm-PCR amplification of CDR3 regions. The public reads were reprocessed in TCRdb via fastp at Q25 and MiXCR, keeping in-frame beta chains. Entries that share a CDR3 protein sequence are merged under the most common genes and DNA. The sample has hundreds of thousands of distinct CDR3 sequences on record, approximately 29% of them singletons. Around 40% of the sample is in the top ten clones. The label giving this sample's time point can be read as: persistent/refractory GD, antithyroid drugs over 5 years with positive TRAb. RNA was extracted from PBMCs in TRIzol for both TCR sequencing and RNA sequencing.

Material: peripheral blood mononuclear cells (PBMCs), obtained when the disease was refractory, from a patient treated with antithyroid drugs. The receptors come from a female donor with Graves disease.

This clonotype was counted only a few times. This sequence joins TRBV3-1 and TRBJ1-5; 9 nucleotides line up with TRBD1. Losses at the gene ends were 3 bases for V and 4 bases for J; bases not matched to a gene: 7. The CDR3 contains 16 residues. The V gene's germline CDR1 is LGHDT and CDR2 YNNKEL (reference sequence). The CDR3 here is CASSQSTGGPNQPQHF. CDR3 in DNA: TGTGCCAGCAGCCAGTCGACAGGGGGTCCGAATCAGCCCCAGCATTTT.

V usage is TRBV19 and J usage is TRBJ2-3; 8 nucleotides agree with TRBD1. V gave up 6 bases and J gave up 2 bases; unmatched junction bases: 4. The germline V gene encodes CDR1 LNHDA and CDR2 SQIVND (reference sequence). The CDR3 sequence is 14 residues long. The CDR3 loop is CASSRQGNTDTQYF. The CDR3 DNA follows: TGTGCCAGTAGCAGACAGGGGAACACAGATACGCAGTATTTT.

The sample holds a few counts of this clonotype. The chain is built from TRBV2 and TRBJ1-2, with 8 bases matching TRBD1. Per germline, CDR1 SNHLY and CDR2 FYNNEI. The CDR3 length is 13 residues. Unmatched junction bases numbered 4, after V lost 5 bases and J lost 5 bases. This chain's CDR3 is CASSPGQEYGYTF. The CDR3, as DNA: TGTGCCAGCAGTCCGGGACAGGAGTATGGCTACACCTTC.

CDR3 in amino acids: CASSQSYGTGYTF. CDR3 bases: TGTGCCAGCAGCCAATCGTACGGAACCGGCTACACCTTC. V usage is TRBV3-1 and J usage is TRBJ1-2; the D is unclear. Trimming left V 2 bases short and J 8 bases short, with 12 bases between. This CDR3 is built from 13 residues. Germline lookup yields CDR1 LGHDT and CDR2 YNNKEL (reference sequence).

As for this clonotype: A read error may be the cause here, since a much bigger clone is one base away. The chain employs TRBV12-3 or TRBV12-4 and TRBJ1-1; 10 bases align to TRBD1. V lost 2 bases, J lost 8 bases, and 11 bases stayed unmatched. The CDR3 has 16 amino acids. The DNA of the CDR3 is TGTGCCAGCAGTTTACCGGGACAGGGGACTTCAAGCGAAGCTTTCTTT. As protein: CASSLPGQGTSSEAFF.

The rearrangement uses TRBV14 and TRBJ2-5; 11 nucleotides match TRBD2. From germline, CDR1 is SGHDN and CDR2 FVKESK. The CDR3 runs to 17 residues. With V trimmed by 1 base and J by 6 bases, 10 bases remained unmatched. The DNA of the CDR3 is TGTGCCAGCAGCCAAGTAGCGGGAGGGATTCCGGGGCAGACCCAGTACTTC. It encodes CASSQVAGGIPGQTQYF.

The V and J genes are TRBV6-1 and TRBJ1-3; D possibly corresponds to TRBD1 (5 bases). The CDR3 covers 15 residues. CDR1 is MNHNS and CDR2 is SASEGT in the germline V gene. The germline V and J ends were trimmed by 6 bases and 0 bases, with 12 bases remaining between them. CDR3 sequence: CASSKGIGSGNTIYF. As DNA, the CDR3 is TGTGCCAGCAGCAAGGGGATTGGCTCTGGAAACACCATATATTTT.

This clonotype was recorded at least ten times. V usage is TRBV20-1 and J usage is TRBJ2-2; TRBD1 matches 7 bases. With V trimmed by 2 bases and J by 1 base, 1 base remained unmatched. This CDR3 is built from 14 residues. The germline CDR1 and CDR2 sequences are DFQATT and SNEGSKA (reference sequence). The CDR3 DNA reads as TGCAGTGCTAGAAGGACAGGGAACACCGGGGAGCTGTTTTTT. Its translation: CSARRTGNTGELFF.

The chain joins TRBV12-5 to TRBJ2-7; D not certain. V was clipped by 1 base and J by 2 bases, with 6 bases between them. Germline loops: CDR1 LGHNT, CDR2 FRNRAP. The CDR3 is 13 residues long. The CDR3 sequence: CASGLEPAYEQYF. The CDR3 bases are TGTGCTAGTGGTTTGGAACCAGCCTACGAGCAGTACTTC.

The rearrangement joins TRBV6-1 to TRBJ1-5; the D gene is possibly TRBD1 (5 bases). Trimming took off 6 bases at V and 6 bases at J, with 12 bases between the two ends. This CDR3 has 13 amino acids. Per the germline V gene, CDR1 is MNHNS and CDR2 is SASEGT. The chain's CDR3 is CASRGEVGQPQHF. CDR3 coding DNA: TGTGCCAGCAGGGGGGAAGTAGGTCAGCCCCAGCATTTT.

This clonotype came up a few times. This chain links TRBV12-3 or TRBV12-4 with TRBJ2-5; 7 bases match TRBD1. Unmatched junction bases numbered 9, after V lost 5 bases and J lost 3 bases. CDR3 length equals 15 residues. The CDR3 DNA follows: TGTGCCAGCAGTCTTTTGTCAGGGGGAAAAGAGACCCAGTACTTC. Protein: CASSLLSGGKETQYF.

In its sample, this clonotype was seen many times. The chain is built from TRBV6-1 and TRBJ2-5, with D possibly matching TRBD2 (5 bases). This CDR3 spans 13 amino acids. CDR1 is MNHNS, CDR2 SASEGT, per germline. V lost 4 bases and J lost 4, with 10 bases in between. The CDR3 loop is CASSVLVRETQYF. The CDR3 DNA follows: TGTGCCAGCAGTGTACTAGTAAGAGAGACCCAGTACTTC.

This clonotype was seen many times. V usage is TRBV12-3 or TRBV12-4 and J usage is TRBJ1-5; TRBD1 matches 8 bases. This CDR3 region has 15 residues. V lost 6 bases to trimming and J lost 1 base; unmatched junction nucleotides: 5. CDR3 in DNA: TGTGCCAGCAGCCCCAGGGACAGGAGCAATCAGCCCCAGCATTTT. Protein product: CASSPRDRSNQPQHF.

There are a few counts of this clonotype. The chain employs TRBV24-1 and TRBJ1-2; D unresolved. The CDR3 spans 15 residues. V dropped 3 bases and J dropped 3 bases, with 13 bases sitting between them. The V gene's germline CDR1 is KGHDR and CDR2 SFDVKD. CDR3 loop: CATSDPTRTDYGYTF. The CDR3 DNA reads TGTGCCACCAGTGATCCGACTAGGACGGACTATGGCTACACCTTC.

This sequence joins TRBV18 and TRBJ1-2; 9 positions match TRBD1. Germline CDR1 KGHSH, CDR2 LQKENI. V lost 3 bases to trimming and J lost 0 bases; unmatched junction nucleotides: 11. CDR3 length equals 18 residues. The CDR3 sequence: CASSPPRDRVTANYGYTF. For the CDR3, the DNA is TGTGCCAGCTCACCCCCGCGGGACAGGGTTACTGCTAACTATGGCTACACCTTC.

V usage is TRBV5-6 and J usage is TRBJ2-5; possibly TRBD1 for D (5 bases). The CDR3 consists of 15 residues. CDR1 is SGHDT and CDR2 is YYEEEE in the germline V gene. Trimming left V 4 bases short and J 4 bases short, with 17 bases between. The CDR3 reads CASSGVAQGGETQYF. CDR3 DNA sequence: TGTGCCAGCAGCGGGGTGGCCCAGGGTGGAGAGACCCAGTACTTC.

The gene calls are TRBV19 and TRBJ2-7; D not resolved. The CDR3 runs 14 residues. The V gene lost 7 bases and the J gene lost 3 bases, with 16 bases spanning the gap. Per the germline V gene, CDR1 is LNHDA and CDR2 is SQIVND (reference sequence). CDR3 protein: CASIPGPEDYEQYF. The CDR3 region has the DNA TGTGCCAGTATTCCCGGGCCTGAAGACTACGAGCAGTACTTC.

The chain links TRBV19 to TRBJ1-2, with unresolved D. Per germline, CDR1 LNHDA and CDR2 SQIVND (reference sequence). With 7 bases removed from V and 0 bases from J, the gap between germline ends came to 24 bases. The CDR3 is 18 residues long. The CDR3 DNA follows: TGTGCCAGTACCGGAGGGCGCAGCTACGCCCTTCCTAACTATGGCTACACCTTC. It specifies CASTGGRSYALPNYGYTF.